Below, 24 T cell receptor beta chains from the same sample are listed, as sequenced in a study of neurological immune-mediated disorders. From the 5' RACE reads, TCRdb called clonotypes with MiXCR, one entry per CDR3 protein. Counted here are some 89,000 distinct CDR3 sequences, 4.3% occurring once; the ten biggest clones make up approximately 5.4%. Time point: longitudinal time-point 3. Sequencing was carried out using PBMCs. Every receptor here comes from a woman aged 55-69 years with multiple sclerosis.

This clonotype was counted at least ten times. This chain connects TRBV5-1 to TRBJ2-7; 12 bases agree with TRBD1. Germline CDR1 SGHRS, CDR2 YFSETQ. J gave up 5 bases and V 3 bases, and 9 bases lay outside the gene matches. There are 16 residues in the CDR3. CDR3 nucleotide sequence: TGCGCCAGCAGCTCGGGACAGGGGGCGCCGAGGGACGAGCAGTACTTC. As protein: CASSSGQGAPRDEQYF.

This clonotype was observed at least ten times. This chain joins TRBV5-1 and TRBJ2-1; 7 bases are a match to TRBD1. V shed 4 bases and J 5 bases; nucleotides not matched to a gene: 9. There are 15 residues in the CDR3. CDR1 is SGHRS, CDR2 YFSETQ, per germline. CDR3 amino acids: CASSPEGTVDNEQFF. The CDR3 nucleotides are TGCGCCAGCAGCCCCGAAGGGACAGTCGACAATGAGCAGTTCTTC.

This clonotype appeared a few times. A much larger clonotype is one base distant, so this may be a read error. The chain's CDR3 is CASSVVGTGGGYTF. The DNA of the CDR3 is TGTGCCAGCAGCGTAGTTGGGACAGGGGGTGGCTACACCTTC. V is TRBV7-9 and J is TRBJ1-2, with 11 bases that match TRBD1. The V segment lost 5 bases and the J segment 7 bases; nucleotides outside the gene matches: 6. Per germline, CDR1 SEHNR and CDR2 FQNEAQ (reference sequence). This CDR3 has 14 residues. Full variable domain (outside the CDR3, taken from reference TRBV7-9 and TRBJ1-2): DTGVSQNPRHKITKRGQNVTFRCDPISEHNRLYWYRQTLGQGPEFLTYFQNEAQLEKSRLLSDRFSAERPKGSFSTLEIQRTEQGDSAMYLCASSVVGTGGGYTFGSGTRLTVV.

The rearrangement links TRBV6-1 to TRBJ1-2; 10 nucleotides align to TRBD1. The V gene end was trimmed by 7 bases and the J gene end by 5 bases; junction bases not matched to a gene: 7. The CDR3 is made up of 14 amino acids. Germline V CDR1 and CDR2: MNHNS, SASEGT. DNA for the CDR3: TGTGCCAGCAAACGGGACAGGGGAGAGTATGGCTACACCTTC. Translating gives CASKRDRGEYGYTF.

This clonotype was counted many times. The chain is built from TRBV11-2 and TRBJ2-1, with 7 bases fitting TRBD1. The V and J ends lost 3 bases and 1 base, in that order; junction bases with no gene match: 12. Germline-derived CDR1 and CDR2 are SGHAT and FQNNGV. This CDR3 has 18 amino acids. The CDR3 is CASSFSFRDSSSYNEQFF. The CDR3 region has the DNA TGTGCCAGCAGCTTTAGCTTCCGGGACAGCAGTTCCTACAATGAGCAGTTCTTC.

This clonotype was observed at least ten times. The genes are TRBV3-1 and TRBJ1-6; perhaps TRBD1 as D (5 bases). This CDR3 has 17 amino acids. Trimming cost V 0 bases and J 7 bases, with 16 bases left between them. The germline CDR1 and CDR2 sequences are LGHDT and YNNKEL (reference sequence). For the CDR3, the DNA is TGTGCCAGCAGCCAAGAAAGGGGACGAGACCTAAATTCACCCCTCCACTTT. Amino acid sequence: CASSQERGRDLNSPLHF.

This clonotype has a count of ten or more. J is TRBJ2-2 and V is TRBV5-6; no reliable D call. The CDR3 spans 12 residues. Germline V gives CDR1 SGHDT, CDR2 YYEEEE. The ends were cut back, 4 bases at V and 6 bases at J, with 7 bases in the middle. This chain's CDR3 is CASSLLSGELFF. CDR3 nucleotide sequence: TGTGCCAGCAGCCTCCTCTCCGGGGAGCTGTTTTTT.

This clonotype was counted ten times or more. The V gene is TRBV3-1, the J gene TRBJ1-6; D is perhaps TRBD1 (5 bases). The germline V gene encodes CDR1 LGHDT and CDR2 YNNKEL (reference sequence). This CDR3 region has 14 residues. V was clipped by 4 bases and J by 6 bases, with 10 bases between them. CDR3 sequence: CASSPGTFNSPLHF. The CDR3, as DNA: TGTGCCAGCAGCCCAGGGACCTTTAATTCACCCCTCCACTTT.

This clonotype occurred many times. The genes are TRBV20-1 and TRBJ1-6, with D tentatively TRBD1 (6 bases). The V end lost 4 bases, the J end lost 10 bases, and 14 bases lay between the germline ends. Germline V gives CDR1 DFQATT, CDR2 SNEGSKA (reference sequence). This CDR3 comprises 13 residues. CDR3 nucleotide sequence: TGCAGTGCTATCCAGACAGGCCCATCACCCCTCCACTTT. It encodes CSAIQTGPSPLHF.

The sample holds many counts of this clonotype. The V gene is TRBV27, the J gene TRBJ1-1; weak D call: TRBD1 (5 bases). The CDR3 has 17 residues. Germline CDR1 reads MNHEY; CDR2 reads SMNVEV (reference sequence). V lost 8 bases and J lost 0, with 22 bases in between. The CDR3 reads CASLRNPRDRMNTEAFF. CDR3 DNA sequence: TGTGCCAGCCTTAGAAACCCCAGGGACCGCATGAACACTGAAGCTTTCTTT.

This clonotype came up many times. The rearrangement links TRBV20-1 to TRBJ2-3, with TRBD2 matching 8 bases. V lost 1 base to trimming and J lost 0 bases; unmatched junction nucleotides: 9. The CDR3 contains 17 residues. The germline gives CDR1 DFQATT, CDR2 SNEGSKA (reference sequence). The DNA for the CDR3 is TGCAGTGCTAGAGGGATCCTAGCGGGCACTAGCACAGATACGCAGTATTTT. Translation gives CSARGILAGTSTDTQYF.

The rearrangement uses TRBV30 and TRBJ1-5; D might be TRBD1 (5 bases). V lost 0 bases to trimming and J lost 6 bases, with 15 bases between them. Germline V gene lookup returns CDR1 GTSNPN and CDR2 SVGIG (reference sequence). The CDR3 is made up of 15 amino acids. CDR3 bases: TGTGCCTGGAGTGTACGGGGGGTAGTCGGTCAGCCCCAGCATTTT. This sequence encodes CAWSVRGVVGQPQHF.

This clonotype was seen many times. The V call is TRBV4-1, the J call TRBJ1-5, with 8 bases aligning to TRBD1. The CDR3 runs to 20 residues. Per germline, CDR1 MGHRA and CDR2 YSYEKL. Unmatched junction bases numbered 16, after V lost 0 bases and J lost 3 bases. The CDR3 nucleotides are TGCGCCAGCAGCCAAGATCTTCACGGTTCGGCAGGGGGCTTCAATCAGCCCCAGCATTTT. This translates into CASSQDLHGSAGGFNQPQHF.

This clonotype was found many times. The chain links TRBV14 to TRBJ2-3; D may be TRBD2 (6 bases). The V gene's germline CDR1 is SGHDN and CDR2 FVKESK. The CDR3 sequence is 15 residues long. V was pared by 3 bases and J by 2 bases, with 12 bases between. This CDR3 reads CASSHYRTNTDTQYF. Here the CDR3 DNA reads TGTGCCAGCAGCCATTACAGGACTAACACAGATACGCAGTATTTT.

This clonotype has ten or more counts. DNA of the CDR3: TGTGCCAGCAGGCCAGCTGTCTCTGGAAACACCATATATTTT. Its protein is CASRPAVSGNTIYF. The V call is TRBV12-3 or TRBV12-4, the J call TRBJ1-3; D is unclear. The CDR3 loop spans 14 amino acids. The V and J ends lost 6 bases and 0 bases respectively, with 9 bases between them.

This clonotype was counted many times. The chain combines TRBV20-1 with TRBJ1-2, with TRBD1 matching 10 bases. This CDR3 region has 13 residues. CDR1 and CDR2 (germline): DFQATT, SNEGSKA (reference sequence). V shed 5 bases and J 8 bases; nucleotides not matched to a gene: 8. In DNA form, the CDR3 reads TGCAGTGCTTTCCTCCCGGGACAGGGGGGCTACACCTTC. This codes for CSAFLPGQGGYTF.

In its sample, this clonotype was seen many times. The CDR3 region is CASSSGLATINEQFF. The CDR3, as DNA: TGCGCCAGCAGCTCGGGACTAGCGACAATCAATGAGCAGTTCTTC. This rearrangement joins TRBV5-1 to TRBJ2-1; 10 nucleotides align to TRBD2. The CDR3 runs to 15 residues. The germline CDR1 and CDR2 sequences are SGHRS and YFSETQ. The J segment lost 6 bases and the V segment lost 3 bases, leaving 6 bases of the junction unmatched.

With respect to this clonotype: This may come from a read error, since a much larger clone is one base off. The V and J genes are TRBV3-1 and TRBJ1-1, with 10 bases aligning to TRBD1. The CDR3 is 14 amino acids. Germline CDR1 is LGHDT and CDR2 is YNNKEL (reference sequence). The CDR3 nucleotides read TGTGCCAGCAGCCCGGGACAGGGGAACACTGGAGCTTTCTTT. Translating it yields CASSPGQGNTGAFF.

This clonotype showed up many times. The rearrangement uses TRBV6-6 and TRBJ2-1, with unresolved D. Trimming removed 5 bases from V and 4 bases from J, with 6 bases in between. CDR3 size: 12 residues. Germline lookup yields CDR1 MNHNY and CDR2 SVGAGI (reference sequence). DNA of the CDR3: TGTGCCAGCAGTACACAGTACAATGAGCAGTTCTTC. As protein: CASSTQYNEQFF.

This clonotype has at least ten counts. The CDR3 is CASSADRTNEQFF. In DNA form, the CDR3 reads TGTGCCAGCAGTGCCGACAGGACAAATGAGCAGTTCTTC. The chain combines TRBV2 with TRBJ2-1; weak D call: TRBD1 (6 bases). V shed 4 bases and J shed 7 bases, with 11 bases lying between them. Germline V gene sequence: CDR1 SNHLY, CDR2 FYNNEI. There are 13 residues in the CDR3. The variable domain in full, completed from reference TRBV2 and TRBJ2-1, reads EPEVTQTPSHQVTQMGQEVILRCVPISNHLYFYWYRQILGQKVEFLVSFYNNEISEKSEIFDDQFSVERPDGSNFTLKIRSTKLEDSAMYFCASSADRTNEQFFGPGTRLTVL.

The chain uses TRBV4-2 and TRBJ2-2; tentatively, D is TRBD1 or TRBD2 (5 bases each). Germline V lookup: CDR1 LGHNA, CDR2 YNFKEQ. V was cut by 4 bases and J by 17 bases, with 26 bases left in between. This CDR3 has 15 residues. This CDR3 reads CASSLRGTNTGEIFF. The CDR3 DNA sequence: TGTGCCAGCAGCCTAAGGGGCACGAACACCGGGGAGATATTTTTT.

This clonotype was counted at least ten times. This chain links TRBV5-6 with TRBJ2-7; D is unclear. Trimming pared 1 base from V and 4 bases from J, leaving 6 bases between. This CDR3 has 12 residues. Per germline, CDR1 SGHDT and CDR2 YYEEEE. The CDR3 DNA sequence: TGTGCCAGCAGCTTGCGTGTTTACGAGCAGTACTTC. Protein product: CASSLRVYEQYF.

In its sample, this clonotype was seen many times. The chain links TRBV7-6 to TRBJ2-1; a possible D gene is TRBD1 (7 bases). CDR3 length: 13 amino acids. The germline V gene encodes CDR1 SGHVS and CDR2 FNYEAQ. V lost 8 bases and J lost 2, with 10 bases in between. CDR3 sequence (DNA): TGTGCCAGCGGAGGGGGCACCTACAATGAGCAGTTCTTC. Its protein is CASGGGTYNEQFF.

This clonotype occurred many times. CDR3 DNA sequence: TGTGCCAGCGGGGAGGGCAGTGGGATGCTGACTGAAGCTTTCTTT. Its protein product is CASGEGSGMLTEAFF. This chain connects TRBV5-5 to TRBJ1-1; D unclear. V lost 7 bases and J 5 bases, leaving 21 bases between the germline ends. Germline-derived CDR1 and CDR2 are SGHKS and YYEKEE (reference sequence). The CDR3 extends over 15 amino acids.